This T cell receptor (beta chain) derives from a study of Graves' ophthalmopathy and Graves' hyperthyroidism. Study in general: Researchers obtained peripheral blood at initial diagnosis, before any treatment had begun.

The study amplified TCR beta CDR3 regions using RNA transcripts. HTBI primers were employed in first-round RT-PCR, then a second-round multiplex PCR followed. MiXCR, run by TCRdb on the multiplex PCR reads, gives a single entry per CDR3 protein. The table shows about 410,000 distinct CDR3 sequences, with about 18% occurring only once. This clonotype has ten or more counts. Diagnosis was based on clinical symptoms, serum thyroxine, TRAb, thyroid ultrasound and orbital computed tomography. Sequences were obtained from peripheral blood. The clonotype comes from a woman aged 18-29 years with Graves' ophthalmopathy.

CDR3 coding DNA: TGTGCCAGCCCAAGGAGAGCCAGGAGGTACGAGCAGTACTTC. It translates to CASPRRARRYEQYF. V and J are TRBV6-2 or TRBV6-3 and TRBJ2-7; possible D gene TRBD2, 5 bases. Germline V gene data show CDR1 as MNHEY and CDR2 as SVGEGT. Between the trimmed V and J ends, which lost 8 bases and 4 bases, there was a span of 18 bases. The CDR3 is 14 residues long.